A single sample is the source of the 22 T cell receptor beta chains below, sequenced in a study of cytomegalovirus exposure and HLA in healthy donors. Amplification used 60 Vbeta primers and 13 Jbeta primers. TCRdb keeps only in-frame clones here, not all; method: immunoSEQ multiplex PCR. Found here are some 150,000 clones, 70% to 80% of them singletons; the top ten hold around 1.8%. The sample was PBMCs. The receptors were gathered from a female donor in good health and CMV-seropositive.

The V gene is TRBV5-1, the J gene TRBJ2-3, with unresolved D. The CDR3 runs 14 residues. V was cut by 4 bases and J by 1 base, with 10 bases left in between. CDR1 is SGHRS, CDR2 YFSETQ, per germline. The DNA of the CDR3 is TGCGCCAGCAGCGTCCCACTGGGCACAGATACGCAGTATTTT. Translated: CASSVPLGTDTQYF.

This clone has a handful of counts. The genes are TRBV7-9 and TRBJ2-1; 7 bases map to TRBD1. The CDR3 length is 16 residues. Per the germline V gene, CDR1 is SEHNR and CDR2 is FQNEAQ (reference sequence). V lost 3 bases to trimming and J lost 2 bases; unmatched junction nucleotides: 7. CDR3 region: CASSLAEGAAYNEQFF. The CDR3 DNA reads as TGTGCCAGCAGCTTGGCCGAGGGGGCCGCCTACAATGAGCAGTTCTTC.

The chain uses TRBV4-1 and TRBJ2-7; D perhaps matches TRBD1 (6 bases). V lost 3 bases and J 2 bases, leaving 11 bases between the germline ends. CDR3 length equals 14 residues. Per the germline V gene, CDR1 is MGHRA and CDR2 is YSYEKL. The CDR3 nucleotides read TGCGCCAGCAGCCACCCAGGGGTGCCCTACGAGCAGTACTTC. It translates to CASSHPGVPYEQYF.

This chain uses TRBV7-8 with TRBJ2-7; 12 nucleotides match TRBD1. The ends lost 1 base at V and 7 bases at J; junction bases unmatched: 8. CDR1 and CDR2 (germline): SGHVS, FQNEAQ. This CDR3 has 16 residues. CDR3 DNA sequence: TGTGCCAGCAGCTTAGTCCCGGGACAGGGGGCGGAAGAGCAGTACTTC. It yields the protein CASSLVPGQGAEEQYF.

The chain has TRBV28 and TRBJ2-7; D is uncertain. The V and J ends lost 8 bases and 2 bases respectively, with 7 bases between them. The CDR3 contains 11 residues. CDR1 is MDHEN, CDR2 SYDVKM, per germline. CDR3 protein: CASCTAYEQYF. The CDR3, as DNA: TGTGCCAGCTGTACGGCCTACGAGCAGTACTTC.

About this clone: At one end the junction does not follow the germline gene, possibly because of a read error. This rearrangement joins TRBV7-9 to TRBJ2-7; 9 bases align to TRBD1. The CDR3 loop spans 13 amino acids. Looked up from germline, CDR1 is SEHNR and CDR2 is FQNEAQ (reference sequence). The CDR3 DNA follows: TGTGCCAGCAGCTTAGGGGGTGGGACAGGGTCCTTCTTC. This encodes CASSLGGGTGSFF.

The chain joins TRBV7-9 to TRBJ1-5; a possible D gene is TRBD1 (6 bases). The CDR3 contains 15 residues. Germline CDR1 reads SEHNR; CDR2 reads FQNEAQ (reference sequence). Trimming removed 5 bases at V and 11 bases at J, with 22 bases between. The CDR3 sequence is CASSLSRDKFKAQHF. CDR3 sequence (DNA): TGTGCCAGCAGCCTGTCCCGGGACAAATTTAAGGCCCAGCATTTT.

J is TRBJ2-2 and V is TRBV2; 11 bases match TRBD2. The CDR3 runs to 15 residues. J lost 6 bases, V lost 4 bases, and 4 bases had no gene match. Germline V gene data show CDR1 as SNHLY and CDR2 as FYNNEI. Here the CDR3 reads CASSVRTSGPGELFF. As DNA, the CDR3 is TGTGCCAGCAGTGTCCGGACTAGCGGGCCCGGGGAGCTGTTTTTT.

CDR3 residues: CASSFQSAGGVDTQYF. As DNA, the CDR3 is TGTGCCAGCAGTTTCCAGAGTGCAGGGGGTGTGGATACGCAGTATTTT. The chain carries TRBV28 and TRBJ2-3; 7 bases are shared with TRBD1. The CDR3 is 16 residues long. Losses at the gene ends were 3 bases for V and 6 bases for J; bases not matched to a gene: 12. The germline gives CDR1 MDHEN, CDR2 SYDVKM.

V usage is TRBV7-2 and J usage is TRBJ2-7, with 9 positions matching TRBD2. Trimming took 1 base from V and 7 from J; bases not matched to a gene: 8. CDR1 SGHTA and CDR2 FQGNSA come from the germline V gene. CDR3 length: 15 residues. This CDR3 is CASSLERREGGEQYF. The CDR3 DNA follows: TGTGCCAGCAGCTTAGAGAGGCGGGAGGGCGGGGAGCAGTACTTC.

The chain recombines TRBV4-2 with TRBJ2-7, with 12 positions matching TRBD2. CDR3 length equals 17 residues. V shed 1 base, J shed 0 bases, and the junction held 4 bases outside the gene matches. Germline CDR1 and CDR2: LGHNA and YNFKEQ. DNA of the CDR3: TGTGCCAGCAGCCAAGGGCTAGCGGGAGGGAGCTCCTACGAGCAGTACTTC. Translated, it gives CASSQGLAGGSSYEQYF.

This clone was counted a single time. The gene calls are TRBV5-4 and TRBJ1-3; a possible D gene is TRBD1 (5 bases). V was clipped by 0 bases and J by 1 base, with 8 bases between them. CDR1 is SGHNT, CDR2 YYREEE, per germline (reference sequence). CDR3 length: 15 amino acids. This CDR3 reads CASSLAQGSGNTIYF. Written as DNA, the CDR3 is TGTGCCAGCAGCTTGGCCCAGGGATCTGGAAACACCATATATTTT.

This clone was seen a handful of times. The chain employs TRBV10-3 and TRBJ2-5; TRBD2 is a possible D gene (6 bases). The DNA end is a closer match to TRBJ2-7, so the J assignment may be wrong. CDR3 length equals 17 residues. Germline V gene sequence: CDR1 ENHRY, CDR2 SYGVKD. The CDR3 DNA is TGTGCCATCAGTGAGTCGACGGGGGACCAACCCACCTACGAGCAGTACTTC. It translates to CAISESTGDQPTYEQYF.

The chain has TRBV7-9 and TRBJ2-2, with D possibly being TRBD1 (5 bases). Germline CDR1 and CDR2: SEHNR and FQNEAQ (reference sequence). The CDR3 spans 13 residues. V was trimmed by 7 bases and J by 4 bases, leaving 10 bases between them. The CDR3 DNA is TGTGCCAGCACAACGACAGCCACCGGGGAGCTGTTTTTT. It codes for CASTTTATGELFF.

The rearrangement uses TRBV18 and TRBJ1-5; 7 bases are a match to TRBD1. The V gene's germline CDR1 is KGHSH and CDR2 LQKENI. The CDR3 is 13 residues long. With 5 bases clipped from V and 6 bases from J, the junction kept 4 bases outside the gene matches. In nucleotides, the CDR3 is TGTGCCAGCTCAACGACAGGGTCTCAGCCCCAGCATTTT. Amino acid sequence: CASSTTGSQPQHF.

This clone showed up just a few times. The junction does not match germline at one end; this may be a read error. The genes are TRBV2 and TRBJ1-5; D gene unclear. The germline V gene encodes CDR1 SNHLY and CDR2 FYNNEI. This CDR3 contains 15 residues. This CDR3 is CASREGRWDNQPQHF. Here the CDR3 DNA reads TGTGCCAGCAGAGAAGGGAGGTGGGACAATCAGCCCCAGCATTTT.

The chain combines TRBV4-2 with TRBJ2-1, with D possibly being TRBD2 (5 bases). V shed 4 bases and J shed 12 bases, with 19 bases lying between them. Germline V lookup: CDR1 LGHNA, CDR2 YNFKEQ. The CDR3 contains 14 residues. The CDR3 here is CASSPTGFFEGQFF. The CDR3 DNA reads TGTGCCAGCAGCCCCACCGGGTTTTTCGAGGGGCAGTTCTTC.

CDR3 DNA: TGTGCCAGCAGTTTTCGGAATTCACCCCTCCACTTT. Residues: CASSFRNSPLHF. V and J are TRBV27 and TRBJ1-6; D gene unclear. CDR3 length: 12 amino acids. Germline CDR1 reads MNHEY; CDR2 reads SMNVEV (reference sequence). V was pared by 3 bases and J by 7 bases, with 4 bases between.

This chain links TRBV6-6 with TRBJ2-1; tentative D call: TRBD1 (5 bases). Trimming took 5 bases from V and 2 from J, leaving 13 bases between them. This CDR3 contains 15 residues. Germline V gene lookup returns CDR1 MNHNY and CDR2 SVGAGI (reference sequence). The CDR3 spells CASSPLRATYNEQFF. CDR3 DNA sequence: TGTGCCAGCAGTCCCCTCAGGGCGACCTACAATGAGCAGTTCTTC.

The chain has TRBV12-5 and TRBJ2-1, with D maybe TRBD2 (5 bases). The germline CDR1 and CDR2 sequences are LGHNT and FRNRAP. V was trimmed by 5 bases and J by 9 bases, leaving 11 bases between them. This CDR3 spans 12 amino acids. DNA of the CDR3: TGTGCTAGTGGTCCCGAGGGCATTGAGCAGTTCTTC. This translates into CASGPEGIEQFF.

The chain employs TRBV5-1 and TRBJ2-5, with D possibly being TRBD1 (6 bases). In germline, CDR1 is SGHRS, CDR2 YFSETQ. The CDR3 contains 16 residues. V was pared by 1 base and J by 4 bases, with 17 bases between. CDR3 in DNA: TGCGCCAGCAGCTTGACTGGGGGCGGGTTTGGAGAGACCCAGTACTTC. This gives the protein CASSLTGGGFGETQYF.

The chain links TRBV2 to TRBJ1-2, with D perhaps matching TRBD1 (5 bases). This CDR3 has 15 amino acids. The V gene's germline CDR1 is SNHLY and CDR2 FYNNEI. V dropped 8 bases and J dropped 3 bases, with 19 bases sitting between them. As DNA, the CDR3 is TGTGCCAGCGCCAGTTCTAGGGGCGCGGACTATGGCTACACCTTC. Translation: CASASSRGADYGYTF.